A selection of T cell receptor beta chains follows, all from one sample in a study of cytomegalovirus exposure and HLA in healthy donors. Here immunoSEQ multiplex PCR was the method, and the copy in TCRdb shows in-frame clones only, minus some. The data contain 99,000 or so clones, about an eighth of them seen just once; the ten biggest clones take up about a sixth. Material: PBMCs. These receptors all stem from a man between 35 and 55 years old in good health and CMV-seropositive. The CDR3 runs from the conserved cysteine through the conserved F or W.

>TRBV11-2
CASSLDQGTDTQYF
>TRBV5-6
CASSSLGGLTEAFF
>TRBV7-7
CASSSLAGGSEVNEQFF
>TRBV6-1
CASSGLAGVYEQFF
>TRBV5-1
CASRQRDRYDEQYF
>TRBV7-2
CASTREAGMKNTEAFF
>TRBV5-8
CASSLASGSYEQYF
>TRBV6-4
CASSEQPNQPQHF
>TRBV7-6
CASSFSREGTDTQYF
>TRBV5-1
CASTYGTSRIADTQYF
>TRBV6-7
CASSYKRVGGSYNSPLHF
>TRBV4-2
CASSQDGGSWNEQFF
>TRBV28
CASCTGGNTGELFF
>TRBV7-8
CASSLSGDSSTDTQYF
>TRBV27
CASSQASVGNQPQHF
>TRBV6-5
CASSYSGGPNTEAFF
>TRBV7-9
CASSLTPGGAVNTEAFF
>TRBV9
CASSVDGQHNQPQHF
>TRBV5-1
CASSLGMVSGMADTQYF
>TRBV19
CASSRLAAYNEQFF
>TRBV19
CASSSDRVSKNIQYF
>TRBV5-4
CASSLGQGEQYF
>TRBV6-1
CASRAQGNQPQHF
>TRBV14
CASSPGAGTSFPETQYF
>TRBV5-1
CASSPGQGLPYEQYF
>TRBV29-1
CSVVSPGRAGEQYF
>TRBV5-1
CASSSGWGEVETQYF
>TRBV11-2
CASSSAGHEQYF
>TRBV9
CASSSITGGTDTQYF
>TRBV6-5
CATREGYGYTF
>TRBV6-5
CASQTGQNTGELFF
>TRBV29-1
CSVGASGSYEQYF